Below, 30 T cell receptor beta chains from the same sample are listed, as sequenced in a study of cytomegalovirus exposure and HLA in healthy donors. 13 Jbeta primers and 60 Vbeta primers were used for the PCR. Libraries were prepared by immunoSEQ multiplex PCR; TCRdb keeps only in-frame clonotypes and omits some of them. The sample includes over 100,000 clones, more than 65% of them seen just once. The specimen sequenced was PBMCs. The receptors shown here come from a male donor in good health and CMV-seropositive.

The rearrangement links TRBV18 to TRBJ1-5; 8 bases align to TRBD1. This CDR3 spans 14 amino acids. V shed 3 bases and J 6 bases; nucleotides not matched to a gene: 4. Germline lookup yields CDR1 KGHSH and CDR2 LQKENI. CDR3 sequence (DNA): TGTGCCAGCTCACCTGGACAGGGAGGTCAGCCCCAGCATTTT. It translates to CASSPGQGGQPQHF.

V usage is TRBV29-1 and J usage is TRBJ2-1; TRBD1 matches 8 bases. V trimming: 8 bases; J trimming: 7 bases; junction bases outside the gene matches: 13. The V gene's germline CDR1 is SQVTM and CDR2 ANQGSEA. The CDR3 loop spans 14 amino acids. CDR3 loop: CSLTRTGLRNEQFF. DNA of the CDR3: TGCAGCCTTACAAGGACAGGGTTGCGGAATGAGCAGTTCTTC.

The rearrangement links TRBV27 to TRBJ2-7, with TRBD2 matching over 7 bases. Germline-derived CDR1 and CDR2 are MNHEY and SMNVEV (reference sequence). The CDR3 is made up of 13 amino acids. V trimming: 8 bases; J trimming: 10 bases; junction bases outside the gene matches: 14. In DNA, the CDR3 is TGTGCCAGCCACCCCCAGGCGGGAGCCTATCAGTACTTC. Residues: CASHPQAGAYQYF.

Points on this clone: The DNA is left out, because the CDR3 cannot be placed on it with certainty; the CDR3 is given as TCRdb lists it. The gene calls are TRBV6-5 and TRBJ1-5; the table's D call, TRBD1, has no DNA check behind it. Germline values: CDR1 MNHEY, CDR2 SVGAGI. Counting both end residues, the CDR3 totals 11 amino acids. The CDR3 region is CASSYDSPSIF.

The V call is TRBV13, the J call TRBJ2-7; 7 nucleotides agree with TRBD1. The CDR3 runs to 14 residues. Germline V CDR1 and CDR2: PRHDT, FYEKMQ (reference sequence). Germline trimming cut 5 bases from V and 3 bases from J; bases unmatched to any gene: 7. In DNA, the CDR3 is TGTGCCAGCAGCCCCCAGGGGGAAGGCTACGAGCAGTACTTC. It encodes CASSPQGEGYEQYF. Drawing the rest from reference TRBV13 and TRBJ2-7, the complete variable domain is AAGVIQSPRHLIKEKRETATLKCYPIPRHDTVYWYQQGPGQDPQFLISFYEKMQSDKGSIPDRFSAQQFSDYHSELNMSSLELGDSALYFCASSPQGEGYEQYFGPGTRLTVT.

The chain uses TRBV19 and TRBJ1-5; a weak D match, TRBD1 (5 bases). Trimming took 3 bases from V and 3 from J, leaving 12 bases between them. CDR3 size: 15 residues. Germline V CDR1 and CDR2: LNHDA, SQIVND (reference sequence). The CDR3 is CASSMGGSNNQPQHF. The DNA of the CDR3 is TGTGCCAGTAGTATGGGGGGTAGTAACAATCAGCCCCAGCATTTT. The full variable domain, in which reference TRBV19 and TRBJ1-5 provide the parts outside the CDR3, is DGGITQSPKYLFRKEGQNVTLSCEQNLNHDAMYWYRQDPGQGLRLIYYSQIVNDFQKGDIAEGYSVSREKKESFPLTVTSAQKNPTAFYLCASSMGGSNNQPQHFGDGTRLSIL.

This chain joins TRBV28 and TRBJ1-4; a possible D gene is TRBD1 (5 bases). Germline-derived CDR1 and CDR2 are MDHEN and SYDVKM. CDR3 length: 16 amino acids. Trimming removed 6 bases from V and 0 bases from J, with 14 bases in between. CDR3 nucleotides: TGTGCCAGCAGCGCCCCTGCGGGGCCAACTAATGAAAAACTGTTTTTT. Translation gives CASSAPAGPTNEKLFF. Supplemented by reference TRBV28 and TRBJ1-4, the full variable domain reads DVKVTQSSRYLVKRTGEKVFLECVQDMDHENMFWYRQDPGLGLRLIYFSYDVKMKEKGDIPEGYSVSREKKERFSLILESASTNQTSMYLCASSAPAGPTNEKLFFGSGTQLSVL.

This clone was recorded a few times. The rearrangement uses TRBV25-1 and TRBJ1-2; the D gene is possibly TRBD1 (5 bases). The V end lost 1 base, the J end lost 7 bases, and 10 bases lay between the germline ends. The germline gives CDR1 MGHDK, CDR2 SYGVNS. There are 13 residues in the CDR3. Here the CDR3 reads CASSELGQSGYTF. In DNA form, the CDR3 reads TGTGCCAGCAGTGAATTGGGGCAGAGTGGCTACACCTTC.

The chain carries TRBV25-1 and TRBJ1-2; TRBD1 agrees at 9 bases. Trimming removed 4 bases from V and 3 bases from J; junction bases left unmatched: 3. The CDR3 spans 14 residues. CDR1 MGHDK and CDR2 SYGVNS come from the germline V gene. CDR3 region: CASSGRTGDYGYTF. The CDR3 DNA reads as TGTGCCAGCAGTGGTAGGACAGGGGACTATGGCTACACCTTC.

V and J are TRBV5-5 and TRBJ2-3; perhaps TRBD2 as D (7 bases). The V end lost 4 bases, the J end lost 5 bases, and 29 bases lay between the germline ends. Germline lookup yields CDR1 SGHKS and CDR2 YYEKEE (reference sequence). This CDR3 spans 19 amino acids. CDR3 nucleotide sequence: TGTGCCAGCAGCCTTGTGGGGTGGGGGAGGCGGGGGCCGGGAGATACGCAGTATTTT. This codes for CASSLVGWGRRGPGDTQYF.

The chain combines TRBV7-2 with TRBJ2-7; 9 nucleotides line up with TRBD2. CDR3 length: 14 amino acids. J lost 4 bases, V lost 3 bases, and 4 bases had no gene match. Germline V gene lookup returns CDR1 SGHTA and CDR2 FQGNSA. The chain's CDR3 is CASSFKREVYEQYF. CDR3 nucleotides: TGTGCCAGCAGCTTTAAGCGGGAGGTTTACGAGCAGTACTTC.

The V gene is TRBV28, the J gene TRBJ2-5; TRBD2 matches 11 bases. The CDR3 contains 15 residues. Germline-derived CDR1 and CDR2 are MDHEN and SYDVKM. V lost 5 bases to trimming and J lost 5 bases; unmatched junction nucleotides: 7. In DNA, the CDR3 is TGTGCCAGCAGTCCAAATAGCGGGAGGGTCGAGACCCAGTACTTC. It codes for CASSPNSGRVETQYF.

This rearrangement joins TRBV6-6 to TRBJ1-2; TRBD1 matches 8 bases. This CDR3 has 14 residues. CDR1 and CDR2 from the germline V gene are MNHNY and SVGAGI (reference sequence). The V segment lost 5 bases and the J segment 8 bases; nucleotides outside the gene matches: 10. CDR3 nucleotide sequence: TGTGCCAGCAGTCCTGACAGGGGCCGATGGGGCTACACCTTC. Amino acid sequence: CASSPDRGRWGYTF.

The gene calls are TRBV2 and TRBJ2-5; 9 bases agree with TRBD2. In germline, CDR1 is SNHLY, CDR2 FYNNEI. CDR3 size: 18 residues. J lost 3 bases, V lost 5 bases, and 16 bases had no gene match. CDR3 residues: CASSLPAGGHGREETQYF. The CDR3 coding sequence is TGTGCCAGCAGTCTCCCCGCGGGGGGGCATGGGAGAGAAGAGACCCAGTACTTC.

This sequence joins TRBV28 and TRBJ1-5; D is unresolved. The V end lost 5 bases, the J end lost 4 bases, and 9 bases lay between the germline ends. CDR1 is MDHEN and CDR2 is SYDVKM in the germline V gene. The CDR3 is 13 amino acids. The CDR3 region is CASSGLQNQPQHF. The DNA for the CDR3 is TGTGCCAGCAGTGGCCTACAGAATCAGCCCCAGCATTTT.

The chain links TRBV28 to TRBJ1-6, with D possibly TRBD1 on 5 matching bases. The ends were cut back, 5 bases at V and 4 bases at J, with 9 bases in the middle. The CDR3 is made up of 14 amino acids. In germline, CDR1 is MDHEN, CDR2 SYDVKM. CDR3 protein: CASSAGAYNSPLHF. The CDR3 DNA sequence: TGTGCCAGCAGTGCTGGGGCGTATAATTCACCCCTCCACTTT.

The genes are TRBV7-2 and TRBJ2-2; maybe TRBD1 (7 bases). The germline CDR1 and CDR2 sequences are SGHTA and FQGNSA. V lost 1 base and J 6 bases, leaving 15 bases between the germline ends. The CDR3 has 16 amino acids. The chain's CDR3 is CASSLVGGTVAGELFF. CDR3 in DNA: TGTGCCAGCAGCTTAGTAGGGGGGACAGTGGCCGGGGAGCTGTTTTTT.

As concerns this clone: Other DNA sequences within the sample encode an identical CDR3. The chain employs TRBV9 and TRBJ2-3, with TRBD2 identical over 8 bases. The CDR3 covers 16 residues. The V gene end was trimmed by 2 bases and the J gene end by 0 bases; junction bases not matched to a gene: 5. The germline V gene has CDR1 SGDLS and CDR2 YYNGEE. CDR3 in DNA: TGTGCCAGCAGCGTTGGACTAGCAGAGAGCACAGATACGCAGTATTTT. Its translation is CASSVGLAESTDTQYF.

This clone appeared a single time. The chain recombines TRBV14 with TRBJ2-1, with unresolved D. The CDR3 totals 15 residues. Germline lookup yields CDR1 SGHDN and CDR2 FVKESK. Between the trimmed V and J ends, which lost 0 bases and 3 bases, there was a span of 9 bases. CDR3 coding DNA: TGTGCCAGCAGCCAAGATCGAGGCAGCTACAATGAGCAGTTCTTC. Translated, it gives CASSQDRGSYNEQFF.

The chain uses TRBV5-1 and TRBJ1-1; 7 nucleotides agree with TRBD1. The junction had 7 bases not matched to a gene; V was cut back by 4 bases and J by 1 base. From germline, CDR1 is SGHRS and CDR2 YFSETQ. The CDR3 has 15 residues. CDR3 coding DNA: TGCGCCAGCAGCGAGGGACAGCGGCGGAACACTGAAGCTTTCTTT. It specifies CASSEGQRRNTEAFF.

The chain has TRBV7-2 and TRBJ1-1; D may be TRBD1 (6 bases). The germline gives CDR1 SGHTA, CDR2 FQGNSA. V was shortened by 2 bases and J by 0 bases, with 10 bases between the two germline ends. The CDR3 contains 15 residues. This CDR3 is CASSLLGAMNTEAFF. Here the CDR3 DNA reads TGTGCCAGCAGCTTACTGGGGGCCATGAACACTGAAGCTTTCTTT.

The V call is TRBV5-6, the J call TRBJ2-6, with unresolved D. CDR1 is SGHDT and CDR2 is YYEEEE in the germline V gene. CDR3 size: 16 residues. V lost 1 base, J lost 1 base, and 9 bases lay in between. In DNA form, the CDR3 reads TGTGCCAGCAGCTTGTCTGCCAGGTCTGGGGCCAACGTCCTGACTTTC. This encodes CASSLSARSGANVLTF.

The rearrangement links TRBV6-5 to TRBJ1-1, with a possible D match to TRBD1 (5 bases). The CDR3 sequence is 13 residues long. Per germline, CDR1 MNHEY and CDR2 SVGAGI. Deletions cut 3 bases from V and 11 bases from J, with 16 bases between. The CDR3 is CASSYNEEGKAFF. The CDR3 nucleotides read TGTGCCAGCAGTTATAACGAGGAGGGGAAGGCTTTCTTT.

This clone was picked up a small number of times. V gene TRBV25-1 combines with J gene TRBJ1-2; 8 bases map to TRBD1. This CDR3 region has 14 residues. Trimming removed 2 bases from V and 2 bases from J; junction bases left unmatched: 1. CDR1 and CDR2 (germline): MGHDK, SYGVNS. The CDR3 is CASSERTGNYGYTF. Here the CDR3 DNA reads TGTGCCAGCAGTGAAAGGACAGGGAACTATGGCTACACCTTC.

The rearrangement links TRBV7-8 to TRBJ2-7; D is perhaps TRBD2 (6 bases). Trimming removed 1 base from V and 7 bases from J, with 11 bases in between. Germline CDR1 is SGHVS and CDR2 is FQNEAQ. The length of the CDR3 is 13 residues. In DNA, the CDR3 is TGTGCCAGCAGCTTAGGACTAGAGAGGGAGCAGTACTTC. Protein: CASSLGLEREQYF.

The J gene is TRBJ2-7, the V gene TRBV10-3, with D perhaps TRBD1 (6 bases). The CDR3 runs 12 residues. V was shortened by 10 bases and J by 4 bases, with 14 bases between the two germline ends. Germline CDR1 reads ENHRY; CDR2 reads SYGVKD. CDR3 coding DNA: TGTGCCACGGCAGAGGGGGAGTACGAGCAGTACTTC. This codes for CATAEGEYEQYF.

This clone was detected only a few times. The V and J genes are TRBV5-5 and TRBJ1-2; D uncertain. This CDR3 contains 13 residues. Trimming stripped 0 bases from V and 4 bases from J, with 7 bases between. The germline V gene has CDR1 SGHKS and CDR2 YYEKEE (reference sequence). CDR3 region: CASSLDSTYGYTF. DNA for the CDR3: TGTGCCAGCAGCTTGGACAGTACCTATGGCTACACCTTC.

V is TRBV2 and J is TRBJ1-1, with 10 nucleotides matching TRBD1. Losses at the gene ends were 6 bases for V and 11 bases for J; bases not matched to a gene: 15. The CDR3 sequence is 15 residues long. The germline V gene has CDR1 SNHLY and CDR2 FYNNEI. For the CDR3, the DNA is TGTGCCAGCAGCTCCCGGTCGGGACAGGGGTATCGGGCTTTCTTT. Its protein is CASSSRSGQGYRAFF. The full variable domain, rest sourced from reference TRBV2 and TRBJ1-1, is EPEVTQTPSHQVTQMGQEVILRCVPISNHLYFYWYRQILGQKVEFLVSFYNNEISEKSEIFDDQFSVERPDGSNFTLKIRSTKLEDSAMYFCASSSRSGQGYRAFFGQGTRLTVV.

The CDR3 DNA reads TGTGCCAGCAGCCCCGGGACACTGAACACCGGGGAGCTGTTTTTT. Protein: CASSPGTLNTGELFF. The chain employs TRBV6-5 and TRBJ2-2, with TRBD1 as a possible D gene (6 bases). Trimming pared 6 bases from V and 1 base from J, leaving 12 bases between. CDR1 MNHEY and CDR2 SVGAGI come from the germline V gene. This CDR3 spans 15 amino acids.

The chain is built from TRBV4-2 and TRBJ2-1, with 10 bases that match TRBD1. The trim removed 1 base at V and 10 bases at J, leaving 7 bases unmatched. Germline values: CDR1 LGHNA, CDR2 YNFKEQ. This CDR3 comprises 15 residues. This CDR3 reads CASSQAGQGPQEQFF. The CDR3 DNA sequence: TGTGCCAGCAGCCAAGCGGGACAGGGGCCCCAGGAGCAGTTCTTC.